This T cell receptor beta chain was identified during a study of molecular identifiers for immune sequencing clone quantification. This CDR3 region has 16 residues. Preparation of the bulk TCR libraries relied on previously described methods and listed TCR primers. A single record per CDR3 protein comes from TCRdb applying MiXCR to the PCR reads. The sample yields hundreds of thousands of distinct CDR3 sequences, roughly 23% seen once. Only a few counts were recorded for this clonotype. Its target is unknown. Overall study findings and caveats: Clones exceeding 20 RNA copies carried over 99% of effector molecules but under 1% of naive-cell molecules.

The TCR originated in a human donor in good health. Some libraries in this study had Jurkat cell RNA spiked in. V usage is TRBV21-1 and J usage is TRBJ2-3; the D call in the table, TRBD1, was not verified against the DNA. TRBV21-1 is a documented pseudogene. The specimen sequenced was naive CD8+ T cells from blood, with Jurkat cell RNA spiked in. Sample subset: FACS-sorted CD8+CD4-CCR7+CD45RA+ naive T cells. This CDR3 is CASRTNRDFWTDTQYF. Here the CDR3 DNA reads TGTGCCAGCCGAACGAACAGGGACTTTTGGACAGATACGCAGTATTTT.